This T cell receptor (beta chain) was profiled in a study of response to subunit inactivated influenza vaccine. Points from the study as a whole: Authors suggested each seasonal flu vaccination may recruit only limited numbers of new T cells.

Via MiXCR, TCRdb re-called the RT-PCR reads, giving one row per CDR3 protein. The sample yields about 570,000 distinct CDR3 sequences, approximately 11% seen once. This clonotype has a count of ten or more. Its antigen is not known. Separately, the same data were catalogued under a study of T cells expressing NK-cell markers. From that report: cDNA encoding TCR beta was synthesized via 5'RACE template switching incorporating UMIs. The use of an anti-gamma-delta TCR antibody, which was added in several experiments, restricted sorting to T cells expressing alpha-beta TCR. CD8+ T cells in over five donors included dominant NKG2C+ clonotypes at 1.0-7.0%.

The specimen was PBMCs from blood, collected on the day of vaccination. The receptor was isolated from a man between 50 and 59 years old who received an inactivated influenza vaccine.

The CDR3 spells CSVDGDYRPTDTQYF. The CDR3 DNA reads as TGCAGCGTTGATGGTGACTACCGACCCACAGATACGCAGTATTTT. The rearrangement uses TRBV29-1 and TRBJ2-3; possible D gene TRBD2, 5 bases. Per germline, CDR1 SQVTM and CDR2 ANQGSEA. The CDR3 runs to 15 residues. The V gene lost 3 bases and the J gene lost 2 bases, with 15 bases spanning the gap.